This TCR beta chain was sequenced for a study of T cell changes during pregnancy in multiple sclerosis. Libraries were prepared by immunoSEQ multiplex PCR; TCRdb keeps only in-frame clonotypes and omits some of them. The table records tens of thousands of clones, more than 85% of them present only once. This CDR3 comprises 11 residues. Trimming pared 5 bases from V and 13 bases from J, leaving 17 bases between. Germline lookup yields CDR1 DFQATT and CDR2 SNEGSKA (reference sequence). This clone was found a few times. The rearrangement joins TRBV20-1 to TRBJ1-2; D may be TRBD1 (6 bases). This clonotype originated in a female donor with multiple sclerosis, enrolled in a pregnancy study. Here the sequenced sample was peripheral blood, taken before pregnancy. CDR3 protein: CSAWDTPRVTF. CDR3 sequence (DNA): TGCAGTGCTTGGGACACGCCGAGGGTCACCTTC.